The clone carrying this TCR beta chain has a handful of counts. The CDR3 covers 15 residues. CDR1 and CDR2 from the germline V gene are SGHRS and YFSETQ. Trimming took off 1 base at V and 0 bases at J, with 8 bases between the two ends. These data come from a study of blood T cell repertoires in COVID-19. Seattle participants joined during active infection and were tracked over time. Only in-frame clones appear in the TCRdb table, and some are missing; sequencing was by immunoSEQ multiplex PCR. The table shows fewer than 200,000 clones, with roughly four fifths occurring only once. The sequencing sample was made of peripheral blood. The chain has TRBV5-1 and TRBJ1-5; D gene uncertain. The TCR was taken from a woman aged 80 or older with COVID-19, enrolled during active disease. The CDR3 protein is CASSLHIYSNQPQHF. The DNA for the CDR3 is TGCGCCAGCAGCTTGCACATTTATAGCAATCAGCCCCAGCATTTT. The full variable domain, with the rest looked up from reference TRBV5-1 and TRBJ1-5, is KAGVTQTPRYLIKTRGQQVTLSCSPISGHRSVSWYQQTPGQGLQFLFEYFSETQRNKGNFPGRFSGRQFSNSRSEMNVSTLELGDSALYLCASSLHIYSNQPQHFGDGTRLSIL.